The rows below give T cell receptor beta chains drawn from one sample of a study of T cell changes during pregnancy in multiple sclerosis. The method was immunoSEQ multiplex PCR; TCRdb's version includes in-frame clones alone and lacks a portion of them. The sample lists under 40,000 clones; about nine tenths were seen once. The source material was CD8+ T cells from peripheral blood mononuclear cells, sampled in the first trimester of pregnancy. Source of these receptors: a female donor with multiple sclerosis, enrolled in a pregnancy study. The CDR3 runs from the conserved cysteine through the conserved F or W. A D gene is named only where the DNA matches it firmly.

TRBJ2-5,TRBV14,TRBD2,CASSQALGREGLVRQETQYF,TGTGCCAGCAGCCAAGCCCTCGGGCGGGAGGGTCTTGTTCGACAAGAGACCCAGTACTTC
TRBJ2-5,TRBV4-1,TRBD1,CASSLGQGWQETQYF,TGCGCCAGCAGCCTTGGACAGGGATGGCAAGAGACCCAGTACTTC
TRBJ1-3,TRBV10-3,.,CAIRGSGVSGNTIYF,TGTGCCATCAGGGGTTCGGGGGTGTCTGGAAACACCATATATTTT
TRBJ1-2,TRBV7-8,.,CASSSLDSYGYTF,TGTGCCAGCAGCTCCCTTGACAGCTATGGCTACACCTTC
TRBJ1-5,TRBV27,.,CASSFGVNQPQHF,TGTGCCAGCAGTTTCGGGGTGAATCAGCCCCAGCATTTT
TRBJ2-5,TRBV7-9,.,CASSLGPQGSQETQYF,TGTGCCAGCAGCTTAGGCCCGCAGGGATCCCAAGAGACCCAGTACTTC
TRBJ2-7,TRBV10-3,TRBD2,CAISVPPASGKASYEQYF,TGTGCCATCAGTGTCCCCCCGGCTAGCGGGAAGGCATCCTACGAGCAGTACTTC
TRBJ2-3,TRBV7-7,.,CASSRDFTDTQYF,TGTGCTAGCAGTAGGGACTTCACAGATACGCAGTATTTT
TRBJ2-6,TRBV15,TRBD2,CATSRSTSASGANVLTF,TGTGCCACCAGCAGATCCACTAGCGCATCTGGGGCCAACGTCCTGACTTTC
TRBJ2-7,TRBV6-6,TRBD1,CASSYAGTGGEQYF,TGTGCCAGCAGTTACGCCGGGACAGGGGGCGAGCAGTACTTC
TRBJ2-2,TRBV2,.,CASTPRLGYDTGELFF,TGTGCCAGCACGCCGAGACTAGGGTATGACACCGGGGAGCTGTTTTTT
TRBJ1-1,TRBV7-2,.,CASSLGLRAAEAFF,TGTGCCAGCAGCTTAGGCTTGCGGGCCGCTGAAGCTTTCTTT
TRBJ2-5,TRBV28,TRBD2,CASSLPRLAGTASQETQYF,TGTGCCAGCAGTTTACCCCGACTAGCGGGAACCGCCTCCCAAGAGACCCAGTACTTC